These 10 T cell receptor beta chains came from one sample sequenced in a study of T cell repertoires in cytomegalovirus infection. Via MiXCR, TCRdb re-called the reads, giving one row per CDR3 protein. Here the sample spans hundreds of thousands of distinct CDR3 sequences, roughly a third being singletons. For these TCRs, the target antigens are not known. The source material was cultured PBMCs, sampled from culture after CMV antigen stimulation. These receptors all come from a human donor in good health (CMV status not recorded). Some clones in this sample may be carry-over from other donors' samples.

This clonotype was counted a few times. This chain links TRBV7-2 with TRBJ1-2; no reliable D call. V was clipped by 5 bases and J by 1 base, with 11 bases between them. The length of the CDR3 is 14 residues. CDR1 SGHTA and CDR2 FQGNSA come from the germline V gene. The CDR3 loop reads CASSPTWGNYGYTF. DNA for the CDR3: TGTGCCAGCAGCCCCACGTGGGGTAACTATGGCTACACCTTC.

The V and J genes are TRBV6-6 and TRBJ2-5; 7 bases match TRBD1. Germline CDR1 MNHNY, CDR2 SVGAGI (reference sequence). This CDR3 has 15 residues. The V segment lost 2 bases and the J segment 2 bases; nucleotides outside the gene matches: 5. CDR3 in DNA: TGTGCCAGCAGTTACCCAGGGACAGTTCAAGAGACCCAGTACTTC. It codes for CASSYPGTVQETQYF.

This chain joins TRBV7-2 and TRBJ1-6; a possible D gene is TRBD1 (6 bases). Germline CDR1 SGHTA, CDR2 FQGNSA. V was shortened by 0 bases and J by 10 bases, with 16 bases between the two germline ends. The CDR3 consists of 16 residues. CDR3: CASSLAQQGVGSPLHF. CDR3 in DNA: TGTGCCAGCAGCTTAGCGCAACAGGGAGTTGGGTCACCCCTCCACTTT.

Ten or more counts support this clonotype. The chain is built from TRBV7-2 and TRBJ2-3, with no clear D. Germline V gives CDR1 SGHTA, CDR2 FQGNSA. The V end was cut by 1 base, the J end by 4 bases, with 12 bases between. This CDR3 is 15 amino acids long. CDR3 residues: CASSLVGPDPDTQYF. Written as DNA, the CDR3 is TGTGCCAGCAGCTTAGTCGGTCCCGACCCAGATACGCAGTATTTT.

The table lists this clonotype with a few counts. This chain connects TRBV28 to TRBJ1-5; TRBD1 might be the D (5 bases). Trimming cost V 7 bases and J 2 bases, with 12 bases left between them. Germline CDR1 is MDHEN and CDR2 is SYDVKM. The CDR3 sequence is 14 residues long. The CDR3 bases are TGTGCCAGCAAGTGGGGGTACGGCAATCAGCCCCAGCATTTT. Translation gives CASKWGYGNQPQHF.

The chain carries TRBV7-7 and TRBJ1-3; 7 bases agree with TRBD1. The germline V gene encodes CDR1 SSHAT and CDR2 FNYEAQ (reference sequence). The V gene end was trimmed by 5 bases and the J gene end by 3 bases; junction bases not matched to a gene: 7. The CDR3 has 15 amino acids. The CDR3 spells CASSPGTAIGNTIYF. CDR3 sequence (DNA): TGTGCCAGCAGCCCCGGGACAGCTATTGGAAACACCATATATTTT.

The V and J genes are TRBV19 and TRBJ2-7, with 7 bases that match TRBD1. CDR1 is LNHDA, CDR2 SQIVND, per germline (reference sequence). The CDR3 runs 15 residues. J lost 1 base, V lost 4 bases, and 7 bases had no gene match. CDR3 in DNA: TGTGCCAGTAGTAGAGGGGGCCCTCCATCCTACGAGCAGTACTTC. Amino acid sequence: CASSRGGPPSYEQYF.

This chain's CDR3 is CASSENSGTGNQPQHF. CDR3 sequence (DNA): TGTGCCAGCAGCGAAAATTCCGGGACGGGAAATCAGCCCCAGCATTTT. J is TRBJ1-5 and V is TRBV4-2; the D gene is possibly TRBD1 (5 bases). From germline, CDR1 is LGHNA and CDR2 YNFKEQ. This CDR3 region has 16 residues. V was shortened by 5 bases and J by 4 bases, with 18 bases between the two germline ends.

This clonotype has a count of ten or more. This sequence joins TRBV6-5 and TRBJ2-1; TRBD2 agrees at 7 bases. Trimming cost V 7 bases and J 2 bases; bases outside gene matches: 14. Germline assignment: CDR1 MNHEY and CDR2 SVGAGI. This CDR3 region has 17 residues. CDR3 DNA sequence: TGTGCCAGCAATCAAGGGAGGGCCCCATGGACCTACAATGAGCAGTTCTTC. This gives the protein CASNQGRAPWTYNEQFF.

The chain uses TRBV10-3 and TRBJ2-3; TRBD2 is a possible D gene (7 bases). Trimming cost V 6 bases and J 6 bases, with 22 bases left between them. Looked up from germline, CDR1 is ENHRY and CDR2 is SYGVKD. The CDR3 is 16 residues long. The CDR3 coding sequence is TGTGCCATCAGCGAACGGGTAGCGGGCCAGGGGGATACGCAGTATTTT. Translation gives CAISERVAGQGDTQYF.